These 13 T cell receptor beta chains came from one sample sequenced in a study of control samples from healthy donors and cancer patients. Produced via immunoSEQ multiplex PCR; TCRdb's table is partial and in-frame only. The sample contains around 140,000 clones, about 90% of which appear only once. Sequencing used PBMCs. Receptors were obtained from a man between 50 and 59 years old with head and neck cancer.

This clone is a singleton in its sample. This sequence joins TRBV7-9 and TRBJ1-5; perhaps TRBD1 as D (6 bases). V was shortened by 5 bases and J by 1 base, with 12 bases between the two germline ends. Germline V CDR1 and CDR2: SEHNR, FQNEAQ (reference sequence). This CDR3 is 15 amino acids long. Here the CDR3 DNA reads TGTGCCAGCAGCCCACAGGGCGCAAGCAATCAGCCCCAGCATTTT. Translating it yields CASSPQGASNQPQHF.

The chain is built from TRBV6-6 and TRBJ2-2; TRBD1 matches at 7 bases. V was pared by 2 bases and J by 3 bases, with 6 bases of the junction left unmatched. Germline lookup yields CDR1 MNHNY and CDR2 SVGAGI (reference sequence). This CDR3 contains 16 residues. The CDR3 region is CASSYLTGRDTGELFF. The CDR3 nucleotides are TGTGCCAGCAGTTACCTGACAGGGAGAGACACCGGGGAGCTGTTTTTT.

The chain couples TRBV2 to TRBJ1-5, with D possibly being TRBD1 (5 bases). Germline lookup yields CDR1 SNHLY and CDR2 FYNNEI. The ends were cut back, 6 bases at V and 0 bases at J, with 18 bases in the middle. The CDR3 sequence is 17 residues long. In DNA, the CDR3 is TGTGCCAGCAGCCTCCGGGGACTAAAATATAGCAATCAGCCCCAGCATTTT. Protein sequence: CASSLRGLKYSNQPQHF.

The chain joins TRBV6-1 to TRBJ1-1; no reliable D call. The CDR3 is 14 amino acids. The germline V gene encodes CDR1 MNHNS and CDR2 SASEGT. V lost 2 bases and J lost 1, with 8 bases in between. CDR3 DNA sequence: TGTGCCAGCAGTGAACTCGAGGGGAACACTGAAGCTTTCTTT. It specifies CASSELEGNTEAFF.

This sequence joins TRBV7-9 and TRBJ2-7; 8 bases are a match to TRBD2. This CDR3 spans 16 amino acids. V trimming: 5 bases; J trimming: 0 bases; junction bases outside the gene matches: 9. Germline V gene sequence: CDR1 SEHNR, CDR2 FQNEAQ (reference sequence). The CDR3 region has the DNA TGTGCCAGCAGCCCACCGGGGGGGATGGACTCCTACGAGCAGTACTTC. Its protein is CASSPPGGMDSYEQYF.

The V and J genes are TRBV6-1 and TRBJ2-7; D is undetermined. The CDR3 is made up of 15 amino acids. Germline V gene sequence: CDR1 MNHNS, CDR2 SASEGT. The ends were cut back, 8 bases at V and 1 base at J, with 18 bases in the middle. DNA for the CDR3: TGTGCCAGCCATGCAACGAGGCTAGGTTCCTACGAGCAGTACTTC. This gives the protein CASHATRLGSYEQYF.

The chain uses TRBV5-1 and TRBJ1-4; D is undetermined. The V end lost 0 bases, the J end lost 0 bases, and 12 bases lay between the germline ends. The CDR3 length is 17 residues. From germline, CDR1 is SGHRS and CDR2 YFSETQ. The CDR3 sequence: CASSLAGVVATNEKLFF. Here the CDR3 DNA reads TGCGCCAGCAGCTTGGCTGGGGTTGTGGCAACTAATGAAAAACTGTTTTTT.

V is TRBV18 and J is TRBJ2-7, with TRBD1 matching over 7 bases. The CDR3 spans 14 residues. V dropped 3 bases and J dropped 3; count of bases not matched to a gene: 5. The V gene's germline CDR1 is KGHSH and CDR2 LQKENI. CDR3 sequence (DNA): TGTGCCAGCTCACCGCCCGACAGGGTCTACGAGCAGTACTTC. This codes for CASSPPDRVYEQYF.

The J gene is TRBJ1-6, the V gene TRBV7-9, with D tentatively TRBD1 (5 bases). Germline assignment: CDR1 SEHNR and CDR2 FQNEAQ (reference sequence). V lost 7 bases and J 9 bases, leaving 10 bases between the germline ends. The CDR3 runs 12 residues. CDR3 DNA sequence: TGTGCCAGCACCTTGGGGGGTTCACCCCTCCACTTT. It codes for CASTLGGSPLHF.

This clone was seen a few times. The chain couples TRBV30 to TRBJ2-7, with unresolved D. The ends were cut back, 1 base at V and 11 bases at J, with 21 bases in the middle. CDR1 is GTSNPN and CDR2 is SVGIG in the germline V gene (reference sequence). The CDR3 spans 14 residues. The CDR3 coding sequence is TGTGCCTGGAGTGCGTACCCGGTCGAAGGTTTGGAGTACTTC. Its protein product is CAWSAYPVEGLEYF.

The chain carries TRBV7-6 and TRBJ1-1, with 7 bases matching TRBD1. Losses at the gene ends were 5 bases for V and 5 bases for J; bases not matched to a gene: 14. CDR1 is SGHVS, CDR2 FNYEAQ, per germline. CDR3 length: 16 residues. The CDR3 sequence is CASSPRQGVEVTEAFF. The CDR3 region has the DNA TGTGCCAGCAGCCCCCGACAGGGAGTGGAAGTAACTGAAGCTTTCTTT.

This chain connects TRBV28 to TRBJ2-1; weak D call: TRBD2 (6 bases). The CDR3 extends over 15 amino acids. V was shortened by 2 bases and J by 7 bases, with 15 bases between the two germline ends. Germline values: CDR1 MDHEN, CDR2 SYDVKM. The CDR3 sequence: CASSLDGRRSNEQFF. In DNA, the CDR3 is TGTGCCAGCAGTTTAGACGGGAGACGTAGTAATGAGCAGTTCTTC.

The gene calls are TRBV5-1 and TRBJ2-1; 10 bases are a match to TRBD2. The CDR3 totals 21 residues. Trimming cost V 4 bases and J 0 bases; bases outside gene matches: 19. CDR1 is SGHRS, CDR2 YFSETQ, per germline. CDR3 sequence (DNA): TGCGCCAGCAGCCCCCGGGGACTAGCGAGGAATGTTGTGAGCTCCTACAATGAGCAGTTCTTC. It encodes CASSPRGLARNVVSSYNEQFF.